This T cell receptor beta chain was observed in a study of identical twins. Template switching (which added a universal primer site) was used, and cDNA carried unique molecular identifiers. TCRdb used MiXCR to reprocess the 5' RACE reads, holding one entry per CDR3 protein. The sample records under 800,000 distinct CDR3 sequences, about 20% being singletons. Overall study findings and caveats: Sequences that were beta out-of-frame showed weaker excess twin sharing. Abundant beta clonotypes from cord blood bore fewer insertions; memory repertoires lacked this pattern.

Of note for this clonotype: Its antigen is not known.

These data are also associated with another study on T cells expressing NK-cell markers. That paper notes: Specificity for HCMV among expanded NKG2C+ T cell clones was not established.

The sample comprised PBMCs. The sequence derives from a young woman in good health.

CDR3 sequence reads: CASSHIPGANEQFF. CDR3 in DNA: TGTGCCAGCAGCCACATACCAGGGGCCAATGAGCAGTTCTTC. This chain connects TRBV3-1 to TRBJ2-1, with D possibly matching TRBD1 (6 bases). Germline CDR1 reads LGHDT; CDR2 reads YNNKEL (reference sequence). The length of the CDR3 is 14 residues. V lost 3 bases to trimming and J lost 6 bases, with 12 bases between them.